The clone carrying this T cell receptor (beta chain) was observed a handful of times. What it recognizes is unknown. This sample stems from a study of shared clonotypes between healthy human individuals. Study-wide results and caveats: The expectation was that sequencing depth would affect clonotype sharing among donors.

V trimming: 3 bases; J trimming: 10 bases; junction bases outside the gene matches: 11. CDR1 LGHNA and CDR2 YNFKEQ come from the germline V gene. CDR3 length: 16 residues. Every donor, a Caucasian adult, lived in Nashville, Tennessee. Unsorted PBMC DNA was run through sequencing on ten immunoSEQ deep assay plates. Per the original methods: ImmunoSEQ output held junction-only sequences without quality scores, so filtering differed. The protocol was immunoSEQ multiplex PCR, while the TCRdb copy is restricted to in-frame clones and leaves out a portion. V, J and clone size are taken as reported in that table, and D and trimming were inferred from the DNA itself. The sample records 450,000 or so clones, approximately 77% being singletons.

J is TRBJ2-1 and V is TRBV4-2; 11 nucleotides align to TRBD2. Sequenced input: PBMCs. This sequence originates from a woman aged 40 to 49 in good health. Some clones in this sample may be carry-over from other donors' samples. Here the CDR3 DNA reads TGTGCCAGCAGCCAGGACTTAGCGGGAGGGCTGTGGGAGCAGTTCTTC. Translation gives CASSQDLAGGLWEQFF.